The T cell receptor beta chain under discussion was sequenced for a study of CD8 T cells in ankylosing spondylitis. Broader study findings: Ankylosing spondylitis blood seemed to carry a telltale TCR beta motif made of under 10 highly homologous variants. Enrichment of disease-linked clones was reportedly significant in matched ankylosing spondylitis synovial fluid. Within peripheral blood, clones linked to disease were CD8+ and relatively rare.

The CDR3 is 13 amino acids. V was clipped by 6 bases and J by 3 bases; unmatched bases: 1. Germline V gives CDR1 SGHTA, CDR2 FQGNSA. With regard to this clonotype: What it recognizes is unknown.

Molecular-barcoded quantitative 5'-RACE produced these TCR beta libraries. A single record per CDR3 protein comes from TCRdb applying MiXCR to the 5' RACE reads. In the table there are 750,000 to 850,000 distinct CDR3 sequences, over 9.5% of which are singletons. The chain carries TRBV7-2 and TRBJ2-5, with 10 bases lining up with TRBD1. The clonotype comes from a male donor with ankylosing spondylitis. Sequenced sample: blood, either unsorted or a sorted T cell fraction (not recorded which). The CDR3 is CASSGQGEETQYF. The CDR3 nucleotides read TGTGCCAGCAGTGGACAGGGGGAAGAGACCCAGTACTTC.